The 20 T cell receptor beta chains in this list originate from one sample, sequenced in a study of control samples from healthy donors and cancer patients. Profiled with immunoSEQ multiplex PCR; TCRdb holds only in-frame clones, not every one. The repertoire holds about 130,000 clones, nearly 90% seen once, with more than 2.5% in the top ten. Sequencing was performed on blood. These receptors came from a man aged 45 to 65 in good health.

The CDR3 sequence is CASSFSTDTQYF. CDR3 DNA sequence: TGTGCCAGTAGTTTCAGCACAGATACGCAGTATTTT. The chain couples TRBV19 to TRBJ2-3, with D unresolved. V shed 5 bases and J shed 0 bases, with 3 bases lying between them. Germline lookup yields CDR1 LNHDA and CDR2 SQIVND (reference sequence). There are 12 residues in the CDR3.

This clone was recorded only once. The gene calls are TRBV19 and TRBJ2-5, with a weak D call TRBD1 (6 bases). Trimming cost V 0 bases and J 3 bases, with 17 bases left between them. Germline-derived CDR1 and CDR2 are LNHDA and SQIVND (reference sequence). CDR3 size: 17 residues. Here the CDR3 DNA reads TGTGCCAGTAGTATAGACGTACACAGGGCATCTAAAGAGACCCAGTACTTC. It yields the protein CASSIDVHRASKETQYF.

CDR3 sequence: CASSMVRGGGQPQHF. DNA of the CDR3: TGTGCCAGTAGTATGGTCCGGGGGGGAGGACAGCCCCAGCATTTT. The V and J genes are TRBV19 and TRBJ1-5, with D possibly matching TRBD1 (5 bases). The CDR3 runs to 15 residues. CDR1 is LNHDA, CDR2 SQIVND, per germline (reference sequence). Trimming cost V 3 bases and J 7 bases, with 16 bases left between them.

The rearrangement links TRBV6-5 to TRBJ1-1; D gene ambiguous. CDR1 and CDR2 from the germline V gene are MNHEY and SVGAGI. The CDR3 runs to 12 residues. Trimming pared 5 bases from V and 7 bases from J, leaving 11 bases between. The CDR3 is CASSPRLSEAFF. In DNA form, the CDR3 reads TGTGCCAGCAGTCCCAGACTGAGTGAAGCTTTCTTT.

This chain joins TRBV28 and TRBJ2-7, with TRBD2 as a possible D gene (6 bases). CDR3 size: 14 residues. V was cut by 2 bases and J by 5 bases, with 13 bases left in between. CDR1 and CDR2 from the germline V gene are MDHEN and SYDVKM. The DNA of the CDR3 is TGTGCCAGCAGTTTAGGAGGGCGGCGGGACGAGCAGTACTTC. It codes for CASSLGGRRDEQYF.

This clone was seen only a few times. The V gene is TRBV5-6, the J gene TRBJ1-1; D unresolved. CDR1 and CDR2 from the germline V gene are SGHDT and YYEEEE. The CDR3 length is 12 residues. V shed 3 bases and J shed 5 bases, with 8 bases lying between them. In DNA form, the CDR3 reads TGTGCCAGCAGCTCCCTGGGAACTGAAGCTTTCTTT. This translates into CASSSLGTEAFF.

This chain links TRBV15 with TRBJ2-7; no clear D gene. The CDR3 is 15 amino acids. The V end lost 0 bases, the J end lost 0 bases, and 9 bases lay between the germline ends. Germline V gives CDR1 LNHNV, CDR2 YYDKDF (reference sequence). CDR3 loop: CATSRDPRSSYEQYF. In nucleotides, the CDR3 is TGTGCCACCAGCAGAGACCCCAGAAGCTCCTACGAGCAGTACTTC. The whole variable domain, remainder taken from reference TRBV15 and TRBJ2-7, is DAMVIQNPRYQVTQFGKPVTLSCSQTLNHNVMYWYQQKSSQAPKLLFHYYDKDFNNEADTPDNFQSRRPNTSFCFLDIRSPGLGDTAMYLCATSRDPRSSYEQYFGPGTRLTVT.

J is TRBJ2-3 and V is TRBV18, with 9 bases aligning to TRBD1. Germline V lookup: CDR1 KGHSH, CDR2 LQKENI. Trimming removed 1 base from V and 3 bases from J; junction bases left unmatched: 5. This CDR3 comprises 16 residues. CDR3 in amino acids: CASSPQGQGQTDTQYF. CDR3 in DNA: TGTGCCAGCTCACCACAGGGACAGGGCCAAACAGATACGCAGTATTTT. The full variable domain, its missing parts supplied by reference TRBV18 and TRBJ2-3, is NAGVMQNPRHLVRRRGQEARLRCSPMKGHSHVYWYRQLPEEGLKFMVYLQKENIIDESGMPKERFSAEFPKEGPSILRIQQVVRGDSAAYFCASSPQGQGQTDTQYFGPGTRLTVL.

The rearrangement joins TRBV15 to TRBJ2-3, with 14 nucleotides matching TRBD2. The CDR3 is made up of 15 amino acids. Per the germline V gene, CDR1 is LNHNV and CDR2 is YYDKDF (reference sequence). With V trimmed by 10 bases and J by 3 bases, 6 bases remained unmatched. CDR3 in DNA: TGTGCCATCGCGGGACTAGCGGGGGCAACAGATACGCAGTATTTT. Protein product: CAIAGLAGATDTQYF.

The V gene is TRBV5-1, the J gene TRBJ2-3; D possibly corresponds to TRBD2 (6 bases). CDR3 length: 15 residues. V was clipped by 4 bases and J by 7 bases, with 19 bases between them. CDR1 is SGHRS and CDR2 is YFSETQ in the germline V gene. CDR3 coding DNA: TGCGCCAGCAGCACCTCTGAGATCCGCGGGAATACGCAGTATTTT. Its protein is CASSTSEIRGNTQYF.

This clone has more than one count but fewer than ten. This chain uses TRBV6-2 or TRBV6-3 with TRBJ2-7; D is perhaps TRBD1 (5 bases). The CDR3 length is 15 residues. Germline-derived CDR1 and CDR2 are MNHEY and SVGEGT. With 3 bases removed from V and 4 bases from J, the gap between germline ends came to 16 bases. CDR3 residues: CASSYKAGNQYEQYF. For the CDR3, the DNA is TGTGCCAGCAGTTATAAGGCAGGGAACCAATACGAGCAGTACTTC.

V usage is TRBV7-3 and J usage is TRBJ2-1; D possibly uses TRBD1 or TRBD2 (5 bases each). With 5 bases removed from V and 5 bases from J, the gap between germline ends came to 13 bases. Looked up from germline, CDR1 is SGHTA and CDR2 is FQGTGA. The CDR3 covers 14 residues. The DNA of the CDR3 is TGTGCCAGCAGCCCGCGAGGGGATGACAATGAGCAGTTCTTC. It is translated as CASSPRGDDNEQFF.

The chain is built from TRBV7-9 and TRBJ1-1; the D is unclear. Germline CDR1 and CDR2: SEHNR and FQNEAQ (reference sequence). CDR3 length equals 15 residues. The V end was cut by 3 bases, the J end by 3 bases, with 14 bases between. The CDR3 loop reads CASSLVWAGDTEAFF. The CDR3 nucleotides are TGTGCCAGCAGCTTGGTGTGGGCAGGAGACACTGAAGCTTTCTTT.

V usage is TRBV7-7 and J usage is TRBJ2-5; 7 bases match TRBD2. Germline CDR1 is SSHAT and CDR2 is FNYEAQ (reference sequence). The CDR3 extends over 18 amino acids. V gave up 5 bases and J gave up 7 bases; unmatched junction bases: 22. The CDR3, as DNA: TGTGCCAGCAGCCCCGATGACAGAGGGAGGGGTTTGATGTGGACCCAGTACTTC. This encodes CASSPDDRGRGLMWTQYF.

The chain carries TRBV5-1 and TRBJ1-1, with a tentative D call TRBD1 (6 bases). The germline gives CDR1 SGHRS, CDR2 YFSETQ. CDR3 length equals 14 residues. Between the trimmed V and J ends, which lost 4 bases and 1 base, there was a span of 11 bases. The CDR3 region has the DNA TGCGCCAGCAGCACCGGGACAAAGAACACTGAAGCTTTCTTT. It is translated as CASSTGTKNTEAFF.

In this sample, this clone turned up a few times. The V call is TRBV2, the J call TRBJ2-3; the D gene is possibly TRBD1 (6 bases). Germline CDR1 SNHLY, CDR2 FYNNEI. This CDR3 contains 14 residues. Trimming cost V 6 bases and J 3 bases, with 13 bases left between them. This chain's CDR3 is CASSTGIATDTQYF. CDR3 in DNA: TGTGCCAGCAGCACAGGGATAGCGACAGATACGCAGTATTTT.

This clone has more than one count but fewer than ten. The chain combines TRBV2 with TRBJ2-7; 7 bases match TRBD2. Germline V gene lookup returns CDR1 SNHLY and CDR2 FYNNEI. This CDR3 is 13 amino acids long. The trim removed 7 bases at V and 5 bases at J, leaving 8 bases unmatched. The CDR3 loop reads CASKESRGDEQYF. CDR3 nucleotide sequence: TGTGCCAGCAAGGAGTCCCGGGGGGACGAGCAGTACTTC.

The genes are TRBV7-3 and TRBJ2-1; unclear D gene. This CDR3 comprises 14 residues. Deletions cut 3 bases from V and 2 bases from J, with 8 bases between. Germline-derived CDR1 and CDR2 are SGHTA and FQGTGA. The CDR3 region has the DNA TGTGCCAGCAGCTTGGCCAGCCCCTACAATGAGCAGTTCTTC. Translating it yields CASSLASPYNEQFF.

The chain carries TRBV6-6 and TRBJ2-5; 8 nucleotides align to TRBD2. V gave up 8 bases and J gave up 5 bases; unmatched junction bases: 10. The CDR3 has 14 residues. Germline lookup yields CDR1 MNHNY and CDR2 SVGAGI (reference sequence). The CDR3 loop is CASGSGGMMETQYF. The CDR3 DNA reads TGTGCCAGCGGAAGCGGGGGAATGATGGAGACCCAGTACTTC.

The chain uses TRBV12-5 and TRBJ2-7, with TRBD1 as a possible D gene (6 bases). The CDR3 runs to 14 residues. Germline CDR1 LGHNT, CDR2 FRNRAP. Trimming pared 1 base from V and 3 bases from J, leaving 10 bases between. The CDR3 protein is CASGLATGYYEQYF. CDR3 coding DNA: TGTGCTAGTGGTTTGGCCACAGGGTACTACGAGCAGTACTTC.